These 3 T cell receptor beta chains were all obtained from the same sample, sequenced in a study of patients and donors after allogeneic stem cell transplantation. TCRdb analysed the RT-PCR reads with MiXCR anew, one entry per CDR3 protein. The data contain approximately 210,000 distinct CDR3 sequences, around two fifths of them singletons. Sequencing was performed on blood, either unsorted or a sorted T cell fraction (not recorded which). All receptors come from a human donor who was either an allogeneic HSCT recipient or a stem cell or donor lymphocyte infusion donor (not recorded which). It is not recorded whose cells these are; they may come from a transplant donor.

This sequence joins TRBV6-2 or TRBV6-3 and TRBJ1-5; D might be TRBD1 (5 bases). V lost 4 bases to trimming and J lost 7 bases, with 14 bases between them. This CDR3 has 14 amino acids. The germline V gene encodes CDR1 MNHEY and CDR2 SVGEGT. CDR3 DNA: TGTGCCAGCAGTTCTGGGACTGCTGCCCAGCCCCAGCATTTT. This gives the protein CASSSGTAAQPQHF.

CDR3 bases: TGTGCCAGCAGTATGGGACAGCCCCAGAACACTGAAGCTTTCTTT. It yields the protein CASSMGQPQNTEAFF. The chain employs TRBV12-3 or TRBV12-4 and TRBJ1-1, with 7 bases identical to TRBD1. V was pared by 5 bases and J by 1 base, with 7 bases of the junction left unmatched. This CDR3 region has 15 residues.

This chain uses TRBV5-1 with TRBJ1-2; D gene unclear. This CDR3 comprises 15 residues. Germline-derived CDR1 and CDR2 are SGHRS and YFSETQ. V gave up 0 bases and J gave up 4 bases, with 13 bases separating them. As DNA, the CDR3 is TGCGCCAGCAGCTTGGCCGGTCCGCAGCTCTATGGCTACACCTTC. Translated, it gives CASSLAGPQLYGYTF.